One and the same sample provided the 32 T cell receptor beta chains below, sequenced in a study of blood T cell repertoires in COVID-19. Using immunoSEQ multiplex PCR, the repertoire was profiled, and TCRdb retains in-frame clones only, with some absent. The table has some 150,000 clones, roughly 90% seen once. Sample: peripheral blood. Source of these receptors: a woman in her sixties who had recovered from COVID-19.

The V call is TRBV25-1, the J call TRBJ1-6; the match to TRBD1 covers 7 bases. After removal of 4 bases from V and 8 bases from J, the junction contained 11 bases not matched to a gene. This CDR3 spans 16 amino acids. CDR1 is MGHDK and CDR2 is SYGVNS in the germline V gene. CDR3 in DNA: TGTGCCAGCAGTGCCCCGGGACAGCTCTCTCATTCACCCCTCCACTTT. Translating gives CASSAPGQLSHSPLHF.

Here the CDR3 reads CASSPGLGRGTGELFF. The CDR3 bases are TGCGCCAGCAGTCCGGGACTCGGGCGGGGTACCGGGGAGCTGTTTTTT. The chain combines TRBV5-1 with TRBJ2-2; possibly TRBD2 for D (6 bases). The CDR3 totals 16 residues. Germline-derived CDR1 and CDR2 are SGHRS and YFSETQ. The V gene lost 5 bases and the J gene lost 5 bases, with 19 bases spanning the gap.

This chain uses TRBV6-5 with TRBJ2-1; no firm D call. Per germline, CDR1 MNHEY and CDR2 SVGAGI. This CDR3 contains 15 residues. With 4 bases removed from V and 1 base from J, the gap between germline ends came to 11 bases. CDR3 sequence reads: CASSSHQASYNEQFF. CDR3 coding DNA: TGTGCCAGCAGTTCCCATCAGGCATCCTACAATGAGCAGTTCTTC.

This clone was observed once. This chain joins TRBV9 and TRBJ2-1, with 9 bases matching TRBD2. The CDR3 spans 15 residues. After removal of 0 bases from V and 5 bases from J, the junction contained 3 bases not matched to a gene. Germline assignment: CDR1 SGDLS and CDR2 YYNGEE. The CDR3 DNA reads TGTGCCAGCAGCGTAGTCCCTAGCGGGAACAATGAGCAGTTCTTC. It codes for CASSVVPSGNNEQFF.

This clone is a singleton in its sample. The CDR3 sequence is CASRSGTLYGYTF. CDR3 coding DNA: TGCGCCAGCAGATCCGGGACACTGTATGGCTACACCTTC. V usage is TRBV5-1 and J usage is TRBJ1-2; weak D call: TRBD1 (6 bases). Germline-derived CDR1 and CDR2 are SGHRS and YFSETQ. Trimming took 5 bases from V and 5 from J, leaving 13 bases between them. CDR3 length equals 13 residues.

This clone was seen just once. This chain uses TRBV6-4 with TRBJ2-1, with D hard to call. There are 14 residues in the CDR3. V was clipped by 0 bases and J by 9 bases, with 12 bases between them. Germline CDR1 and CDR2: MRHNA and SNTAGT. The CDR3 coding sequence is TGTGCCAGCAGTGACTCGCGGATATTGGGTGAGCAGTTCTTC. Translated, it gives CASSDSRILGEQFF.

This chain joins TRBV6-6 and TRBJ1-1; D remains ambiguous. In germline, CDR1 is MNHNY, CDR2 SVGAGI (reference sequence). CDR3 length equals 13 residues. The V gene lost 5 bases and the J gene lost 0 bases, with 7 bases spanning the gap. CDR3 DNA sequence: TGTGCCAGCAGTGCGGAGATGAACACTGAAGCTTTCTTT. Protein sequence: CASSAEMNTEAFF.

CDR3 amino acids: CASSLGQGGQPQHF. CDR3 bases: TGTGCCAGCAGTTTGGGACAGGGTGGCCAGCCCCAGCATTTT. The chain joins TRBV2 to TRBJ1-5; 9 nucleotides align to TRBD1. Trimming cost V 5 bases and J 7 bases; bases outside gene matches: 6. The germline V gene has CDR1 SNHLY and CDR2 FYNNEI. The CDR3 covers 14 residues.

V gene TRBV27 combines with J gene TRBJ1-1, with 11 positions matching TRBD1. The CDR3 is made up of 15 amino acids. Germline V gives CDR1 MNHEY, CDR2 SMNVEV (reference sequence). Trimming cost V 4 bases and J 5 bases; bases outside gene matches: 6. The CDR3: CASSSAGQGDTEAFF. CDR3 DNA sequence: TGTGCCAGCAGTTCTGCGGGACAGGGGGATACTGAAGCTTTCTTT.

This sequence joins TRBV18 and TRBJ1-1, with TRBD1 matching 12 bases. There are 14 residues in the CDR3. The germline V gene has CDR1 KGHSH and CDR2 LQKENI. The J segment lost 7 bases and the V segment lost 5 bases, leaving 5 bases of the junction unmatched. The CDR3 DNA is TGTGCCAGCTCATTAGGGACAGGGGGCGATGAAGCTTTCTTT. Encoded protein: CASSLGTGGDEAFF.

V is TRBV5-1 and J is TRBJ2-2, with 10 bases that match TRBD2. The CDR3 has 17 amino acids. Germline assignment: CDR1 SGHRS and CDR2 YFSETQ. Losses at the gene ends were 1 base for V and 0 bases for J; bases not matched to a gene: 3. The CDR3 DNA follows: TGCGCCAGCAGCTTGAGCCTAGCGGGGGCGAACACCGGGGAGCTGTTTTTT. It specifies CASSLSLAGANTGELFF.

This chain uses TRBV29-1 with TRBJ2-6, with D maybe TRBD2 (5 bases). The CDR3 runs to 14 residues. Germline assignment: CDR1 SQVTM and CDR2 ANQGSEA. The V and J ends lost 4 bases and 1 base respectively, with 8 bases between them. The CDR3 bases are TGCAGCGTTGGAGGGATTTCTGGGGCCAACGTCCTGACTTTC. As protein: CSVGGISGANVLTF. Full variable domain (missing parts from reference TRBV29-1 and TRBJ2-6): SAVISQKPSRDICQRGTSLTIQCQVDSQVTMMFWYRQQPGQSLTLIATANQGSEATYESGFVIDKFPISRPNLTFSTLTVSNMSPEDSSIYLCSVGGISGANVLTFGAGSRLTVL.

The rearrangement joins TRBV18 to TRBJ2-5; D is possibly TRBD1 (5 bases). The CDR3 spans 12 residues. The V gene lost 4 bases and the J gene lost 2 bases, with 5 bases spanning the gap. The germline CDR1 and CDR2 sequences are KGHSH and LQKENI. The CDR3 loop is CASSQGQETQYF. CDR3 coding DNA: TGTGCCAGCTCACAGGGGCAAGAGACCCAGTACTTC.

The V gene is TRBV19, the J gene TRBJ1-3; the D is unclear. The CDR3 covers 13 residues. Germline lookup yields CDR1 LNHDA and CDR2 SQIVND (reference sequence). The V gene lost 10 bases and the J gene lost 2 bases, with 12 bases spanning the gap. The CDR3 loop reads CATINGAGNTIYF. As DNA, the CDR3 is TGTGCCACCATAAACGGGGCTGGAAACACCATATATTTT. Full variable domain (rest looked up from reference TRBV19 and TRBJ1-3): DGGITQSPKYLFRKEGQNVTLSCEQNLNHDAMYWYRQDPGQGLRLIYYSQIVNDFQKGDIAEGYSVSREKKESFPLTVTSAQKNPTAFYLCATINGAGNTIYFGEGSWLTVV.

The chain links TRBV4-1 to TRBJ1-4; maybe TRBD1 (5 bases). CDR1 MGHRA and CDR2 YSYEKL come from the germline V gene. Trimming took 3 bases from V and 8 from J, leaving 16 bases between them. The CDR3 has 15 residues. This CDR3 is CASSQAGTGGEKLFF. CDR3 nucleotides: TGCGCCAGCAGCCAGGCGGGGACCGGAGGAGAAAAACTGTTTTTT.

This clone occurred once. V usage is TRBV4-3 and J usage is TRBJ2-2; TRBD2 aligns across 11 bases. The CDR3 is 17 amino acids. With 4 bases clipped from V and 1 base from J, the junction kept 5 bases outside the gene matches. Germline CDR1 LGHNA, CDR2 YSLEER. CDR3 region: CASSPILAGVNTGELFF. The CDR3 bases are TGCGCCAGCAGCCCAATACTAGCGGGGGTGAACACCGGGGAGCTGTTTTTT.

This clone occurred once. This chain joins TRBV18 and TRBJ1-1; maybe TRBD1 (6 bases). There are 16 residues in the CDR3. Germline-derived CDR1 and CDR2 are KGHSH and LQKENI. Trimming pared 1 base from V and 1 base from J, leaving 13 bases between. CDR3 DNA: TGTGCCAGCTCACCACAGGGACACCTAACGAACACTGAAGCTTTCTTT. This sequence encodes CASSPQGHLTNTEAFF.

This chain connects TRBV6-2 or TRBV6-3 to TRBJ2-7; 9 bases map to TRBD1. The CDR3 extends over 15 amino acids. Germline CDR1 and CDR2: MNHEY and SVGEGT. The J segment lost 5 bases and the V segment lost 6 bases, leaving 11 bases of the junction unmatched. The DNA of the CDR3 is TGTGCCAGCAGCCTCGGACAGGGGCAGGGGAACGAGCAGTACTTC. It codes for CASSLGQGQGNEQYF.

This sequence joins TRBV20-1 and TRBJ2-5; a weak D match, TRBD2 (6 bases). The germline V and J ends were trimmed by 3 bases and 5 bases, with 22 bases remaining between them. This CDR3 comprises 16 residues. Germline CDR1 DFQATT, CDR2 SNEGSKA (reference sequence). DNA of the CDR3: TGCAGTGCTAGTCCTTTTTGGCGGGGTGCGGCGGAGACCCAGTACTTC. Its protein is CSASPFWRGAAETQYF.

This rearrangement joins TRBV6-5 to TRBJ2-7, with a possible D match to TRBD2 (5 bases). V gave up 0 bases and J gave up 4 bases, with 13 bases separating them. The CDR3 loop spans 15 amino acids. Germline assignment: CDR1 MNHEY and CDR2 SVGAGI. As DNA, the CDR3 is TGTGCCAGCAGTTACTCGATCTCTGGGGAGTACGAGCAGTACTTC. Translation: CASSYSISGEYEQYF.

V and J are TRBV11-1 and TRBJ2-3; 15 bases fit TRBD2. CDR1 and CDR2 from the germline V gene are SGHAT and FQDESV (reference sequence). Unmatched junction bases numbered 7, after V lost 5 bases and J lost 7 bases. CDR3 length: 16 amino acids. DNA for the CDR3: TGTGCCAGCAGCCCCCGGACTAGCGGGGGGGCAAATACGCAGTATTTT. Translating gives CASSPRTSGGANTQYF.

This sequence joins TRBV6-5 and TRBJ1-4, with D unresolved. CDR3 length equals 14 residues. Germline assignment: CDR1 MNHEY and CDR2 SVGAGI. V lost 0 bases, J lost 8 bases, and 10 bases lay in between. CDR3 amino acids: CASSYSNLREKLFF. The CDR3 region has the DNA TGTGCCAGCAGTTACTCGAACCTTCGGGAAAAACTGTTTTTT.

The rearrangement links TRBV19 to TRBJ2-7, with 9 bases matching TRBD1. J gave up 7 bases and V 5 bases, and 12 bases lay outside the gene matches. CDR3 length: 15 amino acids. Germline V gives CDR1 LNHDA, CDR2 SQIVND (reference sequence). For the CDR3, the DNA is TGTGCCAGTAGTGGACCGGGACAGGGATCCTTAGAGCAGTACTTC. This gives the protein CASSGPGQGSLEQYF. Looking up the rest from reference TRBV19 and TRBJ2-7 gives the full variable domain: DGGITQSPKYLFRKEGQNVTLSCEQNLNHDAMYWYRQDPGQGLRLIYYSQIVNDFQKGDIAEGYSVSREKKESFPLTVTSAQKNPTAFYLCASSGPGQGSLEQYFGPGTRLTVT.

The rearrangement uses TRBV6-1 and TRBJ1-5; D uncertain. This CDR3 comprises 13 residues. The germline V gene has CDR1 MNHNS and CDR2 SASEGT. Trimming cost V 3 bases and J 6 bases, with 9 bases left between them. The CDR3 DNA sequence: TGTGCCAGCAGTGAGAGGGTCGGTCAGCCCCAGCATTTT. Translating it yields CASSERVGQPQHF.

The chain links TRBV2 to TRBJ2-3; 8 nucleotides align to TRBD2. CDR3 size: 13 residues. Germline CDR1 reads SNHLY; CDR2 reads FYNNEI. V lost 4 bases and J lost 11; bases outside the gene matches: 8. CDR3 protein: CASSVSGGPQQYF. The CDR3 coding sequence is TGTGCCAGCAGTGTATCGGGGGGGCCCCAGCAGTATTTT.

The gene calls are TRBV10-3 and TRBJ1-3, with 9 bases matching TRBD1. Looked up from germline, CDR1 is ENHRY and CDR2 is SYGVKD. The junction had 6 bases not matched to a gene; V was cut back by 6 bases and J by 0 bases. This CDR3 is 16 amino acids long. The CDR3 DNA sequence: TGTGCCATCAGCCCTGGACAGGGGAGCTCTGGAAACACCATATATTTT. It specifies CAISPGQGSSGNTIYF.

The rearrangement links TRBV7-9 to TRBJ1-4, with TRBD1 identical over 8 bases. Germline assignment: CDR1 SEHNR and CDR2 FQNEAQ (reference sequence). V lost 5 bases, J lost 7 bases, and 12 bases stayed unmatched. The CDR3 is 16 amino acids. The CDR3 loop is CASSRSRTGWGEKLFF. The DNA for the CDR3 is TGTGCCAGCAGCCGTAGCCGGACAGGGTGGGGTGAAAAACTGTTTTTT. Together with reference TRBV7-9 and TRBJ1-4, the CDR3 gives the full variable domain: DTGVSQNPRHKITKRGQNVTFRCDPISEHNRLYWYRQTLGQGPEFLTYFQNEAQLEKSRLLSDRFSAERPKGSFSTLEIQRTEQGDSAMYLCASSRSRTGWGEKLFFGSGTQLSVL.

The chain employs TRBV5-1 and TRBJ2-4, with TRBD2 matching over 12 bases. The germline CDR1 and CDR2 sequences are SGHRS and YFSETQ. The CDR3 consists of 17 residues. Trimming cost V 0 bases and J 9 bases; bases outside gene matches: 10. The CDR3 here is CASSLVTLAGGPVIQYF. In DNA, the CDR3 is TGCGCCAGCAGCTTGGTTACCCTAGCGGGGGGGCCTGTCATTCAGTACTTC.

The chain carries TRBV27 and TRBJ1-2, with 10 bases matching TRBD1. The CDR3 consists of 18 residues. CDR1 MNHEY and CDR2 SMNVEV come from the germline V gene (reference sequence). V lost 6 bases and J lost 3; bases outside the gene matches: 16. The CDR3 is CASSPYPRDRGAHYGYTF. The CDR3 DNA reads TGTGCCAGCAGCCCTTATCCTAGGGACAGGGGAGCTCACTATGGCTACACCTTC.

The V gene is TRBV6-5, the J gene TRBJ1-4; 7 nucleotides line up with TRBD1. Losses at the gene ends were 0 bases for V and 11 bases for J; bases not matched to a gene: 9. Germline V gene sequence: CDR1 MNHEY, CDR2 SVGAGI. This CDR3 is built from 15 residues. CDR3: CASSYSRDSFVKLFF. The DNA of the CDR3 is TGTGCCAGCAGTTACTCGAGGGACAGCTTTGTCAAACTGTTTTTT.

The chain carries TRBV28 and TRBJ1-1, with 7 bases identical to TRBD1. This CDR3 has 15 amino acids. V lost 7 bases, J lost 2 bases, and 10 bases stayed unmatched. Germline V gene data show CDR1 as MDHEN and CDR2 as SYDVKM. CDR3 bases: TGTGCCAGCATCTACAGGGGCCTTAGCAACACTGAAGCTTTCTTT. This gives the protein CASIYRGLSNTEAFF.

The CDR3 nucleotides are TGCGCCAGCAGCAACAGGGGATTTAATGAAAAACTGTTTTTT. Its translation is CASSNRGFNEKLFF. V is TRBV4-1 and J is TRBJ1-4, with 7 bases aligning to TRBD1. Trimming took 5 bases from V and 4 from J; bases not matched to a gene: 4. Germline CDR1 MGHRA, CDR2 YSYEKL. The CDR3 has 14 residues.